This T cell receptor (beta chain) was recovered during a study of cytomegalovirus exposure and HLA in healthy donors. To note about this clone: Its antigen is not known.

General study points: As a later analysis showed, a missense DCLRE1C variant was linked to trimming of TCR beta V- and J-genes.

Looked up from germline, CDR1 is SGHDN and CDR2 is FVKESK. J gave up 6 bases and V 5 bases, and 4 bases lay outside the gene matches. This CDR3 contains 14 residues. Primers for the PCR totalled 60 Vbeta and 13 Jbeta. The assay was immunoSEQ multiplex PCR, and TCRdb's table has in-frame clones only and misses some. The sample records just over 200,000 clones, more than 75% being singletons. What was sequenced was PBMCs. This TCR derives from a woman in her thirties or forties in good health and CMV-seronegative. The chain is built from TRBV14 and TRBJ1-4; 9 positions agree with TRBD1. In DNA form, the CDR3 reads TGTGCCAGCAGCTCGACAGGGGGGGATGAAAAACTGTTTTTT. Translating gives CASSSTGGDEKLFF.